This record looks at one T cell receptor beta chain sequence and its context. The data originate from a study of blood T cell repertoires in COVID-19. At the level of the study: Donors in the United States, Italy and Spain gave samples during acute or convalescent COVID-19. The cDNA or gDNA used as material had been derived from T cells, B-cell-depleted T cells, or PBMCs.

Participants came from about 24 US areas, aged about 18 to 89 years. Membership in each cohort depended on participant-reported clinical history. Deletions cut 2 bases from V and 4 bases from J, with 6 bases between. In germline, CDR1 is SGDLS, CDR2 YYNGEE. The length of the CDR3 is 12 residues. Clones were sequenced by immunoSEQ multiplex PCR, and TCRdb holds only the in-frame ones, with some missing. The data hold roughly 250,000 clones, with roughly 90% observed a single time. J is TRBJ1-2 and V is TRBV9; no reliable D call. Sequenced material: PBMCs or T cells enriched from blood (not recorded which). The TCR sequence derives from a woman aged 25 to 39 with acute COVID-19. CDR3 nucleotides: TGTGCCAGCAGCGTGGGCCCCTATGGCTACACCTTC. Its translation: CASSVGPYGYTF.